The T cell receptor beta chain described here comes from a study of vaccination and CD4 T cells after COVID-19 (dated by TCRdb to 2022 to 2024). Regarding the study in general: SARS-CoV-2 positivity had been established in the convalescent patients by nasal swab PCR, and mild disease was recorded in about 9 of these patients and severe disease in one. Post-COVID blood samples from convalescent patients were collected a median of roughly 100 days after diagnosis, with a range of 35 to 161 days. Culture stimuli were overlapping spike peptide pools from SARS-CoV-2 and from the common cold coronaviruses HCoV-NL63, HCoV-OC43 and HCoV-229E. In the convalescent cohort there were six males and four females, among whom were two Hispanic individuals, seven Caucasians, two Asians and one multiracial person. Participants received two doses of either the Pfizer-BioNTech BNT162b2 vaccine (n=8) or the Moderna mRNA-1273 vaccine (n=2). Control cultures received a CEFX viral epitope pool as the positive control, an HIV-1 Nef peptide pool as the negative control, or no peptide. The spike-specific CD4+ TCR repertoire was compared before and after mRNA vaccination in fewer than eleven COVID-19 convalescent patients and a handful of infection-naive healthy vaccine recipients. Post-vaccine blood samples were collected a median of approximately 72 days after the second vaccine dose, ranging from roughly 13 to 241 days. Findings and caveats that apply to the study as a whole: The study included relatively few convalescent patients and did not analyze early timepoints after natural infection. In convalescent patients, a median roughly 88% of post-vaccine SARS-CoV-2-reactive clones were detected only after vaccination, suggesting vaccine-specific priming. The median number of SARS-CoV-2-reactive clonotypes rose from under 25 after infection to 38 after vaccination, but the change was not significant. Of the vaccine-specific clones in convalescent patients, 304 of 307, or nearly all, reacted only to SARS-CoV-2 spike and did not cross-react with common cold coronaviruses.

The library was prepared using PCR. At the Johns Hopkins FTIC core, DNA from the cultured CD4+ T cells underwent TCR sequencing with the Oncomine TCR Beta short-read assay. Genomic DNA was extracted from the cultured CD4+ T cells with the QIAamp micro DNA kit. The Oncomine TCR Beta libraries from cultured CD4+ T cells were pooled using unique dual indexes and then sequenced on an Illumina iSeq 100. The authors processed their data as follows. Non-productive sequences were removed, and CDR3s that did not start with C, did not end with F or W, or were shorter than 7 amino acids were discarded. The MANAFEST web application identified antigen-specific clonotypes by comparing peptide-stimulated wells against reference wells and other culture wells. To be called positive, a clone needed an FDR below 0.05, an odds ratio above 5, and a productive frequency above 0.1% in at least two of three replicate wells. A clonotype was classed as cross-reactive if the clonotype showed significant expansion both in SARS-CoV-2 spike wells and in at least one common cold coronavirus spike condition. Levenshtein distances (stringdist) and unrooted phylogenetic trees (ape) in R version 3.6.1 were used to assess CDR3 homology. The public sequencing data were trimmed at Q25 with fastp and processed into clonotypes with MiXCR by TCRdb, which kept only in-frame beta chains. Rows matching on CDR3 protein sequence are summarized as one entry with the most common DNA and genes. The V and J calls and clone size are TCRdb's, not the authors'. Present in this sample are about 7,800 distinct CDR3 sequences, about 61% of which were seen just once. The ten largest clones capture around 30% of the sample.

This specimen's treatment or condition label, interpreted: roughly 10-day PBMC culture with coronavirus spike peptide pools or control peptides (ViraFEST assay). The ViraFEST assay was used in the study, in which antigen-specific T cells were expanded with peptide pools and expanded clonotypes were subsequently identified by TCR sequencing. The convalescent patients' positive SARS-CoV-2 PCR tests were from March to December 2020, which was before the Alpha, Beta and Delta variants emerged in the United States. Each well held about 2 million PBMCs cultured in IMDM containing around 5% human AB serum and 10 IU/ml IL-2, with around 9.2 ug/ml peptide pools added. Half of the culture medium was replaced with fresh IL-2-containing medium on days 3 and 7. Once the cells had been in culture for around nine days, the EasySep CD4+ T cell isolation kit was used to isolate CD4+ T cells by negative selection. Ficoll-Paque Plus gradient centrifugation was used to isolate PBMCs from whole blood, and the isolated PBMCs were then either used fresh or cryopreserved at -140C. Triplicate wells were generally used for each culture condition.

V is shortened by 5 bases, J by 5 bases, and the region joining them spans 16 bases. The germline V gene specifies SGHTA as CDR1 and FQGNSA as CDR2. The CDR3 runs 15 residues from the cysteine to the phenylalanine. The kept DNA is CDR3 alone, 45 bases in frame from the first base. In its sample, this clonotype was seen a few times. The target of this receptor is not known. The record has no base qualities; no much larger clone is one base away. Recombination joined TRBV7-2 with TRBJ1-5; TRBD1 is a possible D gene, resting on 5 matching bases. Sequences were obtained from CD4+ T cells from blood, cultured in vitro. This sequence originates from a human donor who had recovered from COVID-19. In nucleotides, the sequence is TGTGCCAGCAGCCTTAGTCAGGGAAGGTATCAGCCCCAGCATTTT. Translation gives CASSLSQGRYQPQHF.